The 20 T cell receptor beta chains given below trace back to one sample, sequenced in a study of cytomegalovirus exposure and HLA in healthy donors. Researchers ran the PCR with 60 Vbeta and 13 Jbeta primers. Sequenced by immunoSEQ multiplex PCR; TCRdb stores in-frame clones only, minus some. The repertoire holds under 200,000 clones, with approximately 62% as singletons. The material sequenced was PBMCs. These receptors were taken from a man aged 50 or older in good health and CMV-seronegative.

The DNA of the CDR3 is TGTGCCAGCAGTCAGGGGTATGGCTACACCTTC. Amino acid sequence: CASSQGYGYTF. The rearrangement links TRBV6-5 to TRBJ1-2; D perhaps matches TRBD1 (6 bases). Germline CDR1 MNHEY, CDR2 SVGAGI. Trimming cost V 5 bases and J 5 bases, with 6 bases left between them. The CDR3 is made up of 11 amino acids.

J is TRBJ2-4 and V is TRBV28; 9 positions match TRBD1. CDR1 is MDHEN, CDR2 SYDVKM, per germline. The CDR3 totals 15 residues. V lost 8 bases and J lost 6; bases outside the gene matches: 11. The CDR3 bases are TGTGCCAGCTCTCCTTCTGGGACAGGGCCAAACATTCAGTACTTC. Translation gives CASSPSGTGPNIQYF.

The rearrangement links TRBV7-2 to TRBJ1-4, with 10 bases aligning to TRBD1. After removal of 5 bases from V and 8 bases from J, the junction contained 5 bases not matched to a gene. The germline V gene encodes CDR1 SGHTA and CDR2 FQGNSA. The CDR3 consists of 14 residues. CDR3 in DNA: TGTGCCAGCAGCCTGACAGGGGGCGCGGAAAAACTGTTTTTT. Translated: CASSLTGGAEKLFF.

V gene TRBV19 combines with J gene TRBJ1-2; 8 bases align to TRBD1. Germline assignment: CDR1 LNHDA and CDR2 SQIVND (reference sequence). The CDR3 is 17 amino acids. V was pared by 3 bases and J by 2 bases, with 11 bases of the junction left unmatched. The CDR3 loop is CASSMVGTGPINYGYTF. The CDR3 DNA reads TGTGCCAGTAGTATGGTTGGGACAGGCCCTATCAACTATGGCTACACCTTC.

V is TRBV28 and J is TRBJ1-2, with TRBD1 matching over 7 bases. Germline CDR1 is MDHEN and CDR2 is SYDVKM. Trimming cost V 4 bases and J 1 base; bases outside gene matches: 6. CDR3 length: 15 amino acids. CDR3 loop: CASSSGTAINYGYTF. In nucleotides, the CDR3 is TGTGCCAGCAGTTCCGGGACAGCTATTAACTATGGCTACACCTTC.

V gene TRBV4-2 combines with J gene TRBJ2-4, with a tentative D call TRBD2 (5 bases). CDR1 LGHNA and CDR2 YNFKEQ come from the germline V gene. Trimming shortened V by 0 bases and J by 11 bases, and 29 bases separated the two germline ends. This CDR3 contains 19 residues. The CDR3 region has the DNA TGTGCCAGCAGCCAAGAAAGGGCGAGGGCTGAACCCTCCAAGGTCCTTCAGTACTTC. Translation gives CASSQERARAEPSKVLQYF.

This clone has a handful of counts. The chain joins TRBV27 to TRBJ2-3, with D possibly being TRBD2 (5 bases). This CDR3 is 16 amino acids long. Trimming left V 6 bases short and J 2 bases short, with 18 bases between. Germline assignment: CDR1 MNHEY and CDR2 SMNVEV (reference sequence). The DNA of the CDR3 is TGTGCCAGCAGCCATCGGAGGACTGGCCTCACAGATACGCAGTATTTT. Its translation is CASSHRRTGLTDTQYF.

The chain combines TRBV18 with TRBJ1-5; D call uncertain. With 3 bases removed from V and 5 bases from J, the gap between germline ends came to 8 bases. The CDR3 has 13 residues. Germline assignment: CDR1 KGHSH and CDR2 LQKENI. The CDR3 is CASSPSGHQPQHF. As DNA, the CDR3 is TGTGCCAGCTCACCCTCGGGTCATCAGCCCCAGCATTTT.

This clone occurred a few times. The chain couples TRBV28 to TRBJ1-2; TRBD1 agrees at 11 bases. The CDR3 covers 14 residues. Germline assignment: CDR1 MDHEN and CDR2 SYDVKM. Trimming cost V 5 bases and J 8 bases; bases outside gene matches: 7. CDR3 loop: CASSPGQGAMGYTF. The CDR3 DNA follows: TGTGCCAGCAGTCCCGGACAGGGGGCAATGGGCTACACCTTC.

The chain links TRBV9 to TRBJ2-3, with D possibly TRBD1 on 5 matching bases. Trimming removed 2 bases from V and 3 bases from J, with 13 bases in between. In germline, CDR1 is SGDLS, CDR2 YYNGEE. This CDR3 has 15 residues. The DNA for the CDR3 is TGTGCCAGCAGCGTGGGGCAGGCCGGAACAGATACGCAGTATTTT. Translating it yields CASSVGQAGTDTQYF.

In this sample, this clone turned up a few times. The chain employs TRBV10-3 and TRBJ1-1; unclear D gene. V lost 6 bases and J 5 bases, leaving 13 bases between the germline ends. The CDR3 spans 13 residues. Looked up from germline, CDR1 is ENHRY and CDR2 is SYGVKD. This CDR3 is CAISQEPGTEAFF. CDR3 in DNA: TGTGCCATCAGCCAGGAACCGGGGACTGAAGCTTTCTTT.

The CDR3 coding sequence is TGTGCCACAACTTACAGGGCCCGGAATGAGCAGTTCTTC. Translated: CATTYRARNEQFF. The chain joins TRBV6-5 to TRBJ2-1; a possible D gene is TRBD1 (6 bases). Germline V gene lookup returns CDR1 MNHEY and CDR2 SVGAGI. There are 13 residues in the CDR3. Trimming removed 10 bases at V and 7 bases at J, with 17 bases between.

This chain connects TRBV6-5 to TRBJ2-3; tentative D call: TRBD2 (5 bases). V was clipped by 5 bases and J by 0 bases, with 12 bases between them. This CDR3 comprises 15 residues. Looked up from germline, CDR1 is MNHEY and CDR2 is SVGAGI. For the CDR3, the DNA is TGTGCCAGCAGTCCGGGATATCCTAGCACAGATACGCAGTATTTT. Its protein product is CASSPGYPSTDTQYF.

In this sample, this clone turned up a few times. The gene calls are TRBV20-1 and TRBJ2-1; possibly TRBD2 for D (5 bases). The CDR3 covers 11 residues. Germline CDR1 is DFQATT and CDR2 is SNEGSKA (reference sequence). Trimming removed 6 bases from V and 6 bases from J, with 9 bases in between. The DNA of the CDR3 is TGCAGTGCCCAGAGGGCCAATGAGCAGTTCTTC. This translates into CSAQRANEQFF.

The chain uses TRBV6-6 and TRBJ2-6, with a possible D match to TRBD2 (5 bases). With 7 bases removed from V and 1 base from J, the gap between germline ends came to 11 bases. Germline CDR1 MNHNY, CDR2 SVGAGI (reference sequence). CDR3 length: 15 amino acids. The CDR3 sequence is CASIREGSGANVLTF. For the CDR3, the DNA is TGTGCCAGCATTAGAGAGGGTTCTGGGGCCAACGTCCTGACTTTC.

J is TRBJ2-3 and V is TRBV5-4; 9 bases align to TRBD1. The V and J ends lost 5 bases and 6 bases, in that order; junction bases with no gene match: 4. The CDR3 consists of 13 residues. The germline V gene has CDR1 SGHNT and CDR2 YYREEE (reference sequence). The CDR3 DNA reads TGTGCCAGCAGACAGGGGGCATATGATACGCAGTATTTT. This encodes CASRQGAYDTQYF.

In the case of this clone: Other nucleotide sequences from this sample produce the same CDR3. This chain joins TRBV28 and TRBJ2-7; weak D call: TRBD2 (5 bases). With 3 bases removed from V and 0 bases from J, the gap between germline ends came to 9 bases. CDR3 length: 14 amino acids. From germline, CDR1 is MDHEN and CDR2 SYDVKM. The CDR3 loop reads CASSLSGSSYEQYF. CDR3 in DNA: TGTGCCAGCAGTTTGTCGGGGAGCTCCTACGAGCAGTACTTC.

The chain combines TRBV4-2 with TRBJ1-2, with D perhaps matching TRBD1 (5 bases). Germline CDR1 LGHNA, CDR2 YNFKEQ. The V end lost 4 bases, the J end lost 2 bases, and 11 bases lay between the germline ends. The CDR3 is 14 residues long. CDR3 sequence reads: CASSPRDGNYGYTF. DNA of the CDR3: TGTGCCAGCAGCCCGCGGGACGGAAACTATGGCTACACCTTC.

This clone was recorded only once. CDR3: CASSLNSPGFPQHF. The CDR3 nucleotides are TGTGCCAGCAGCTTGAACAGCCCCGGTTTTCCCCAGCATTTT. The gene calls are TRBV11-1 and TRBJ1-5; D is unclear. The V gene's germline CDR1 is SGHAT and CDR2 FQDESV (reference sequence). The V gene lost 3 bases and the J gene lost 10 bases, with 16 bases spanning the gap. This CDR3 comprises 14 residues.

The gene calls are TRBV27 and TRBJ2-7; 7 bases match TRBD1. The CDR3 covers 14 residues. J was trimmed by 3 bases and V by 5 bases; bases with no gene match: 7. In germline, CDR1 is MNHEY, CDR2 SMNVEV (reference sequence). CDR3 amino acids: CASSPLGQRYEQYF. The CDR3 nucleotides read TGTGCCAGCAGTCCCCTGGGACAGCGCTACGAGCAGTACTTC.